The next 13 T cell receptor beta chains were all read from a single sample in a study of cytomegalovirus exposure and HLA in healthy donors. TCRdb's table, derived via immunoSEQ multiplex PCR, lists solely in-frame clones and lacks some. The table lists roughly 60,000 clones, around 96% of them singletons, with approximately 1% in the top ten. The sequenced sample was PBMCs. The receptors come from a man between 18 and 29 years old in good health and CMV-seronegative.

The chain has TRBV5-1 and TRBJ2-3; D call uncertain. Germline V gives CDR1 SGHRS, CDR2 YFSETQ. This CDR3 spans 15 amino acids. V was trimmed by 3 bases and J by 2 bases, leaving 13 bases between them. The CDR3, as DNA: TGCGCCAGCAGCTGGAGCGTTGGCTCCACAGATACGCAGTATTTT. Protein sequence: CASSWSVGSTDTQYF.

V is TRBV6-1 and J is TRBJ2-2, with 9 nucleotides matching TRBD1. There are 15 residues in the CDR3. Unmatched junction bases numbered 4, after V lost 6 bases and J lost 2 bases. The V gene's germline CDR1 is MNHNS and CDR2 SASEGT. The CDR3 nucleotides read TGTGCCAGCAGACCGGGACAGGGCAACACCGGGGAGCTGTTTTTT. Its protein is CASRPGQGNTGELFF.

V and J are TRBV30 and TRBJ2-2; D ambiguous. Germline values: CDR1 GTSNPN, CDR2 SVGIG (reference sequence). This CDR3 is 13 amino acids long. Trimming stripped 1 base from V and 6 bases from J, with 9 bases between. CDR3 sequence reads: CAWSETRAGELFF. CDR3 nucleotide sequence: TGTGCCTGGAGTGAGACCCGGGCCGGGGAGCTGTTTTTT.

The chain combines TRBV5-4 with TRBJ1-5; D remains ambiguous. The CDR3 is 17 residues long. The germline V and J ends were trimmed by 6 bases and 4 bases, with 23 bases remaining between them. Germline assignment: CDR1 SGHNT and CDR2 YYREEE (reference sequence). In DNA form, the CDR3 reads TGTGCCAGCAACCAGAGCGGAGCAGAAGTAAAAAATCAGCCCCAGCATTTT. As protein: CASNQSGAEVKNQPQHF.

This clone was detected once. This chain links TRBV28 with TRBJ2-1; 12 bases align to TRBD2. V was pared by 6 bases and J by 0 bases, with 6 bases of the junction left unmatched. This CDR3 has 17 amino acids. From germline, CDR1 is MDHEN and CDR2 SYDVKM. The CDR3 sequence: CASRRTSGTASYNEQFF. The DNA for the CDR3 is TGTGCCAGCAGACGGACTAGCGGGACGGCCTCCTACAATGAGCAGTTCTTC.

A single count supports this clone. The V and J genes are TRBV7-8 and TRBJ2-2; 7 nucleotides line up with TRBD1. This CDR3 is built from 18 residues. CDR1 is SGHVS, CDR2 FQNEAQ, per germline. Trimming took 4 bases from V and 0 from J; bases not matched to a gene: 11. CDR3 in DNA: TGTGCCAGCAGCTCCACCACCTCAGGGGGAGCGAACACCGGGGAGCTGTTTTTT. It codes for CASSSTTSGGANTGELFF.

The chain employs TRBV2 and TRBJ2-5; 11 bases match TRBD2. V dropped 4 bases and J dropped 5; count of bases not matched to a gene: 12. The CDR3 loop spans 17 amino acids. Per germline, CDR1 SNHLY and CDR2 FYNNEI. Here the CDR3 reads CASSGVASGRPDETQYF. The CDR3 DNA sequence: TGTGCCAGCAGTGGGGTGGCTAGCGGGAGGCCGGACGAGACCCAGTACTTC.

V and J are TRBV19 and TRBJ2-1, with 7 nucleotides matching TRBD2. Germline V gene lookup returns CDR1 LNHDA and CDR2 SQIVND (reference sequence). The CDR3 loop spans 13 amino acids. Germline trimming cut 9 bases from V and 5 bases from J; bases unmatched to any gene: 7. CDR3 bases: TGTGCCAGCAAAGCGGGATCTAACAATGAGCAGTTCTTC. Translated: CASKAGSNNEQFF.

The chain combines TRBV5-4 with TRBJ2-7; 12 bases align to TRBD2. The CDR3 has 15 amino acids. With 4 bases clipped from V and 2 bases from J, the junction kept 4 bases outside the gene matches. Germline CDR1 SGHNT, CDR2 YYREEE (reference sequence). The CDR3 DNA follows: TGTGCCAGCAGCCGACTAGCGGGAGACGCCTACGAGCAGTACTTC. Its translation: CASSRLAGDAYEQYF.

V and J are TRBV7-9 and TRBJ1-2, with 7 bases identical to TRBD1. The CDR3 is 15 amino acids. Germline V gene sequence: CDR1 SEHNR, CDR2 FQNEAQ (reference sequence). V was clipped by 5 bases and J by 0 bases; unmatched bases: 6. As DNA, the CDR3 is TGTGCCAGCAGCGACCGGGACAGCGCTAACTATGGCTACACCTTC. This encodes CASSDRDSANYGYTF.

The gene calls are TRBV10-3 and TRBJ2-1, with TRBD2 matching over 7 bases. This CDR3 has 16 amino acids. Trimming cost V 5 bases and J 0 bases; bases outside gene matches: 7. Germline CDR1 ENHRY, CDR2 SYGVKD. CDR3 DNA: TGTGCCATCAGTCGGCCGGGAGGTTTCTCCTACAATGAGCAGTTCTTC. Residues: CAISRPGGFSYNEQFF.

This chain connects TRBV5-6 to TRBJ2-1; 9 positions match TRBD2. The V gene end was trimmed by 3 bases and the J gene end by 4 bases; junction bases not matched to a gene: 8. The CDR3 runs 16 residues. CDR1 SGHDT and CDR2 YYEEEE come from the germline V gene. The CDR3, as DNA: TGTGCCAGCAGCTATACGAGGACTAGCGAGTACAATGAGCAGTTCTTC. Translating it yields CASSYTRTSEYNEQFF.

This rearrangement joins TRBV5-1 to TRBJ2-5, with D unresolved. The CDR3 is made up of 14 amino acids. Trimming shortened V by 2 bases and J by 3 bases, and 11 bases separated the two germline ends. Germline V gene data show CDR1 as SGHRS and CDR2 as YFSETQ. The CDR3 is CASSFGEVKETQYF. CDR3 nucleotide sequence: TGCGCCAGCAGCTTCGGCGAGGTTAAAGAGACCCAGTACTTC.